These T cell receptor beta chains were read from a single sample in a study of OX40 agonist ivuxolimab in advanced cancers. TCRdb's table, derived via immunoSEQ multiplex PCR, lists solely in-frame clones and lacks some. The repertoire holds under 90,000 clones, with 70% to 90% as singletons. Sequenced material: CD4+ or CD8+ T cells sorted from blood, taken in a trial of the OX40 agonist ivuxolimab. Receptors originate from an adult with an advanced solid tumor such as melanoma, head and neck, liver or kidney cancer. The CDR3 runs from the conserved cysteine through the conserved F or W. The D gene is left open where the match is weak.

d_gene	v_gene	len	j_gene	CDR3nt	CDR3aa
-	TRBV19	16	TRBJ2-3	TGTGCCAGTAAACCTCGCGGGGGCCGGAGCACAGATACGCAGTATTTT	CASKPRGGRSTDTQYF
-	TRBV19	15	TRBJ2-7	TGTGCCAGTACCCTCAAAGGCGGGGACTCCTACGAGCAGTACTTC	CASTLKGGDSYEQYF
-	TRBV30	11	TRBJ1-1	TGTGCCTGGAGTGACCCGAAAGGCGCTTTCTTT	CAWSDPKGAFF
-	TRBV28	16	TRBJ1-3	TGTGCCAGCAGTTTAGTTTTTGGGGCAACGGGAAACACCATATATTTT	CASSLVFGATGNTIYF
-	TRBV18	16	TRBJ2-3	TGTGCCAGCTCACCACGGCAGGTCTCTAGCACAGATACGCAGTATTTT	CASSPRQVSSTDTQYF
-	TRBV14	15	TRBJ1-1	TGTGCCAGCAGCCTAGGGCGGGGATGGAACACTGAAGCTTTCTTT	CASSLGRGWNTEAFF
TRBD1	TRBV11-3	13	TRBJ2-7	TGTGCCAGCAGCGGCGATTCAGGGGGCGAGCAGTACTTC	CASSGDSGGEQYF
-	TRBV2	11	TRBJ2-1	TGTGCCAGCAGTGATCCTACCCAGCAGTTCTTC	CASSDPTQQFF
-	TRBV5-5	13	TRBJ2-7	TGTGCCAGCAGCTTGGGGTTGGGGTACGAGCAGTACTTC	CASSLGLGYEQYF
-	TRBV28	17	TRBJ2-7	TGTGCCAGCAGTTCCCACGGGGGGGGACAGGGACGATACGAGCAGTACTTC	CASSSHGGGQGRYEQYF
-	TRBV28	11	TRBJ2-7	TGTGCCAGCAGATTTCTCGACGAGCAGTACTTC	CASRFLDEQYF
-	TRBV15	15	TRBJ2-2	TGTGCCACCAGCAGAGACGGGGGGCCCACCGGGGAGCTGTTTTTT	CATSRDGGPTGELFF
TRBD1	TRBV5-6	15	TRBJ1-2	TGTGCCAGCAGAAAAAGGACAGGGCAGGACTATGGCTACACCTTC	CASRKRTGQDYGYTF
-	TRBV1	15	TRBJ2-5	TGCACCAGCGTTGCGGGGACTAGCGGTCGTGGGACCCAGTACTTC	CTSVAGTSGRGTQYF
TRBD1	TRBV5-4	13	TRBJ1-3	TGTGCCAGCAGCTCGACAGGGTCGAACACCATATATTTT	CASSSTGSNTIYF
-	TRBV29-1	15	TRBJ2-1	TGCAGCGTCGACCCCCGACAGGCCCCGCGTTATGAGCAGTTCTTC	CSVDPRQAPRYEQFF
TRBD1	TRBV2	13	TRBJ1-6	TGTGCCGCGGGACAGAACTATAATTCACCCCTCCACTTT	CAAGQNYNSPLHF
-	TRBV7-2	13	TRBJ2-4	TGTGCCAGCAGCTCCGGGACTTGGGACATTCAGTACTTC	CASSSGTWDIQYF
-	TRBV19	16	TRBJ2-1	TGTGCCAGTACCCTCGCCCTAGCGAACTCCTACAATGAGCAGTTCTTC	CASTLALANSYNEQFF
TRBD1	TRBV2	15	TRBJ2-2	TGTGCCAGCAGTTCCCGGGACAGCCACACCGGGGAGCTGTTTTTT	CASSSRDSHTGELFF
-	TRBV19	14	TRBJ2-7	TGTGCCAGTAGTACTGACAGCGTACGGGACGAGCAGTACTTC	CASSTDSVRDEQYF
-	TRBV28	13	TRBJ2-5	TGTGCCAGCAGCAGCACCACGGTAGAGACCCAGTACTTC	CASSSTTVETQYF
-	TRBV6-6	13	TRBJ2-3	TGTGCCAGCGGCCGTGACGGCACAGATACGCAGTATTTT	CASGRDGTDTQYF
TRBD2	TRBV30	15	TRBJ2-2	TGTGCCTGGGATGATAGGGCGGGGGGCACCGGGGAGCTGTTTTTT	CAWDDRAGGTGELFF
-	TRBV19	14	TRBJ1-3	TGTGCCAGTAGTATAACGGCCTCTGGAAACACCATATATTTT	CASSITASGNTIYF
TRBD1	TRBV5-5	16	TRBJ2-6	TGTGCCAGCAGGGAGACAGGGGTCTCTGGGGCCAACGTCCTGACTTTC	CASRETGVSGANVLTF
-	TRBV7-2	14	TRBJ2-5	TGTGCCAGCAGTTTAGCTGGCCCCCAAGAGACCCAGTACTTC	CASSLAGPQETQYF
-	TRBV4-1	16	TRBJ1-4	TGCGCCAGCAGCCAAGAAGCGCGGGGAGTTAATGAAAAACTGTTTTTT	CASSQEARGVNEKLFF
TRBD1	TRBV4-2	15	TRBJ1-1	TGTGCCAGCAGCCTCCAGGGGGGAGCAGTCACTGAAGCTTTCTTT	CASSLQGGAVTEAFF
TRBD2	TRBV7-2	15	TRBJ2-1	TGTGCCAGCAGCCCTGGGACTAGTTCACGCAATGAGCAGTTCTTC	CASSPGTSSRNEQFF
-	TRBV11-2	13	TRBJ2-3	TGTGCCAGCAGCTTTGGAGGAGCAGATACGCAGTATTTT	CASSFGGADTQYF
TRBD2	TRBV7-3	20	TRBJ2-1	TGTGCCAGCAGCTTAAAGGCTAGCGGGAGCACCTCCGTGGGATACAATGAGCAGTTCTTC	CASSLKASGSTSVGYNEQFF
TRBD1	TRBV5-1	16	TRBJ2-7	TGCGCCAGCAGCCTAACGGGACAGGCGACAGGATACGAGCAGTACTTC	CASSLTGQATGYEQYF
-	TRBV28	12	TRBJ2-1	TGTGCCAGCAGTTTGTATGGGCAAGGGCAGTTCTTC	CASSLYGQGQFF